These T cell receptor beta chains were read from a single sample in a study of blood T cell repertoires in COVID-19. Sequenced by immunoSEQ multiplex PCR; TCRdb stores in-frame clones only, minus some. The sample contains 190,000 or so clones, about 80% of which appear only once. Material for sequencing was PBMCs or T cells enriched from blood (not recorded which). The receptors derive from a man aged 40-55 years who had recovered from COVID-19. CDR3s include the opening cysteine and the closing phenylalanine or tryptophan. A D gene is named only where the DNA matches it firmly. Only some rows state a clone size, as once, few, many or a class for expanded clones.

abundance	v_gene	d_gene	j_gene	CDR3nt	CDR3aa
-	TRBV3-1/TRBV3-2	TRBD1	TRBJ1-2	TGTGCCAGCAGCCGGGACAGGGGCTATGGCTACACCTTC	CASSRDRGYGYTF
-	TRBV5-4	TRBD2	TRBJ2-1	TGTGCCAGCAGCTCCCTGACTAGCGGGTTCTACAATGAGCAGTTCTTC	CASSSLTSGFYNEQFF
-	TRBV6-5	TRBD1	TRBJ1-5	TGTGCCAGCAGTCCCCTGGGACAGGGGAATCAGCCCCAGCATTTT	CASSPLGQGNQPQHF
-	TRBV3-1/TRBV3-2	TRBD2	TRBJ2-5	TGTGCCAGCAGCCAAGCCCAACTAGCGCGGATTCAAGAGACCCAGTACTTC	CASSQAQLARIQETQYF
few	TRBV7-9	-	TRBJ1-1	TGTGCCAGCAGCTTAGGAGAGACATTGGAAGCTTTCTTT	CASSLGETLEAFF
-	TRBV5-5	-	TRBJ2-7	TGTGCCAGCAGCTGGGCAGGGGCTAAATCCTACGAGCAGTACTTC	CASSWAGAKSYEQYF
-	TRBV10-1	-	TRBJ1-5	TGCGCCAAAATTGATCCAGGGGTTCAGCCCCAGCATTTT	CAKIDPGVQPQHF
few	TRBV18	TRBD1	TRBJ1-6	TGTGCCAGCTCACTGGGACAGGGGGCTAATTATTCACCCCTCCACTTT	CASSLGQGANYSPLHF
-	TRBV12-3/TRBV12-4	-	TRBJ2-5	TGTGCCAGCAGTCCCCGGCAAGAGACCCAGTACTTC	CASSPRQETQYF
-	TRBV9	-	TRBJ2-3	TGTGCCAGCAGCCCCAATCCAGGCGGGAGCACAGATACGCAGTATTTT	CASSPNPGGSTDTQYF
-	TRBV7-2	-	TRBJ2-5	TGTGCCAGCAGCTCTTTTGGGGGGGAGACCCAGTACTTC	CASSSFGGETQYF
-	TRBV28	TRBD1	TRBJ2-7	TGTGCCAGCAGTTCGACAGGGCTTAACTCCTACGAGCAGTACTTC	CASSSTGLNSYEQYF
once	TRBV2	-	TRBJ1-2	TGTGCCAGCACATCGGGTGCCCCCAGCGGCTACACCTTC	CASTSGAPSGYTF
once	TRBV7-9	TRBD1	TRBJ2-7	TGTGCCAGCAGCTATTTACCGGGACAGGGGGCCCACGAGCAGTACTTC	CASSYLPGQGAHEQYF
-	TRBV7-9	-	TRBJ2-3	TGTGCCAGCAGCTTACCTGTTAGCACAGATACGCAGTATTTT	CASSLPVSTDTQYF
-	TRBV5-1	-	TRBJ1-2	TGCGCCAGCAGCGGGGGGGCATCCGTCAGCTATGGCTACACCTTC	CASSGGASVSYGYTF
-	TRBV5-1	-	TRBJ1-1	TGCGCCAGCAGCTTGGACAGGCCCACTGAAGCTTTCTTT	CASSLDRPTEAFF
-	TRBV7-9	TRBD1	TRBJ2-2	TGTGCCAGCAGCTTGGACAGGGGTAACACCGGGGAGCTGTTTTTT	CASSLDRGNTGELFF
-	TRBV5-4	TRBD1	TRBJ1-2	TGTGCCAGCAGCTCCCTCCGGGACAGGGTAGATGAAAACTATGGCTACACCTTC	CASSSLRDRVDENYGYTF
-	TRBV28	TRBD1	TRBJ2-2	TGTGCCAGCAGTTTAACGTATCTGCAGCGGACAGGATACAACACCGGGGAGCTGTTTTTT	CASSLTYLQRTGYNTGELFF
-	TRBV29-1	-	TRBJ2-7	TGCAGCGTTGTTAGTGCTGGACAGCCACCTCGGTACGAGCAGTACTTC	CSVVSAGQPPRYEQYF
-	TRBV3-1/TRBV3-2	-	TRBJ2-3	TGTGCCAGCAGCCAAGTCCGAGGCTCCCAAACGCAGTATTTT	CASSQVRGSQTQYF
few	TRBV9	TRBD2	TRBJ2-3	TGTGCCAGCAGCGAGCGGATCGGGGGGTGGGCAGATACGCAGTATTTT	CASSERIGGWADTQYF
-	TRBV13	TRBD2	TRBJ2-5	TGTGCCAGCAGCTTAGAGGGGGGGACTAGCGGGTGGTTTTGGCAAGAGACCCAGTACTTC	CASSLEGGTSGWFWQETQYF
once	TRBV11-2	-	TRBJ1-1	TGTGCCAGCAGCTTAGAAGTCGCCAGGAACACTGAAGCTTTCTTT	CASSLEVARNTEAFF
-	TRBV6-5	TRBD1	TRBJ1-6	TGTGCCAGCAGTTTCAGGACAGGGGATAATTCACCCCTCCACTTT	CASSFRTGDNSPLHF
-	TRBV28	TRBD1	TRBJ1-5	TGTGCCAGCAGTTTACCACAGGGGAAGGGACAGCCCCAGCATTTT	CASSLPQGKGQPQHF
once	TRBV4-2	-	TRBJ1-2	TGTGCCAGCAGCCAAGGCGTAAATAACTATGGCTACACCTTC	CASSQGVNNYGYTF
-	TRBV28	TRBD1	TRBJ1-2	TGTGCCAGCAGCCGGACAGGGACCTATGGCTACACCTTC	CASSRTGTYGYTF
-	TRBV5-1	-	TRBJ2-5	TGCGCCAGCAGCGGAGGACCTATCTTTCAAGAGACCCAGTACTTC	CASSGGPIFQETQYF
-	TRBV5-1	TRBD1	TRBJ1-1	TGCGCCAGCAGCTCTTTCCCTGACAGGGGGAACACTGAAGCTTTCTTT	CASSSFPDRGNTEAFF
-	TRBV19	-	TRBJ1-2	TGTGCCAGTACCGATTCATCTCGGACCGCGGGAAATGGCTACACCTTC	CASTDSSRTAGNGYTF
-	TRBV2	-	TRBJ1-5	TGTGCCAGCAGTGAAGGGAGCTACAATCAGCCCCAGCATTTT	CASSEGSYNQPQHF
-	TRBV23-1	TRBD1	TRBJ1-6	TGCGCCAGCAGTCCTATGAGGGGGCGAAATTCACCCCTCCACTTT	CASSPMRGRNSPLHF
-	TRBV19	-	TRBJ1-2	TGTGCCAGTAGTTCCGACAGGTCTTATGGCTACACCTTC	CASSSDRSYGYTF
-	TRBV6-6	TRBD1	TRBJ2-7	TGTGCCAGCGACGGACAGGGCTCGCCCCACTTC	CASDGQGSPHF
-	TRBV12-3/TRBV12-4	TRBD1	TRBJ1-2	TGTGCCAGCAGTCCGGACAGGGGGTATGGCTACACCTTC	CASSPDRGYGYTF
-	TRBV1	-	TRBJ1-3	TGCACCAGCAGCCAAGAAATCGGACAGGCCGGAAACACCATATATTTT	CTSSQEIGQAGNTIYF
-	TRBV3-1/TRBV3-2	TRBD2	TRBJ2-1	TGTGCCAGCAGCCAAGAGGATTTGGGACTAGCGGCTCAATACTCCTACAATGAGCAGTTCTTC	CASSQEDLGLAAQYSYNEQFF
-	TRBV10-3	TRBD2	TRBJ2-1	TGTGCCATCAGTGTGGGACTAGCGGGGGGGGACGAGCAGTTCTTC	CAISVGLAGGDEQFF
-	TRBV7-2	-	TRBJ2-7	TGTGCCAGCAGCTTAGTCCGAGGCAGGGGTTACGAGCAGTACTTC	CASSLVRGRGYEQYF
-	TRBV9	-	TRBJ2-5	TGTGCCAGCGCAACAGTCCCCCTTGAGACCCAGTACTTC	CASATVPLETQYF
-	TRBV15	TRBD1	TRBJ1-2	TGTGCCACCAGCACCTATTTTTCGGGACAGAATGGCTACACCTTC	CATSTYFSGQNGYTF
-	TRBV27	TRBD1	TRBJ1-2	TGTGCCAGCACCTCAATCTCAGACAGGGGGGGACATGGCTACACCTTC	CASTSISDRGGHGYTF
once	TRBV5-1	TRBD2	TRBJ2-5	TGCGCCAGCATCAGCGGGGGGGCTGGTGAGACCCAGTACTTC	CASISGGAGETQYF
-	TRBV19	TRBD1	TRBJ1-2	TGTGCCAGTAGTCCTCCGGGCAGGGGGCTACGTGGCTACACCTTC	CASSPPGRGLRGYTF
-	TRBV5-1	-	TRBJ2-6	TGCGCCAGCAGCCTTAGGAGGAATACCGGGTCCAACCCCGCTGGGGCCAACGTCCTGACTTTC	CASSLRRNTGSNPAGANVLTF
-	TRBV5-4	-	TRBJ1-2	TGTGCCAGCAGCTGGGGCCACGGCTACACCTTC	CASSWGHGYTF
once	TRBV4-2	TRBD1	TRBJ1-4	TGTGCCAGCAGCCAAGATAGGTTCAGGGGGCCTCAAAAACTGTTTTTT	CASSQDRFRGPQKLFF
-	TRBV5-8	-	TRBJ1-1	TGTGCCAGCAGGTTGGACAGCTCCATGAACACTGAAGCTTTCTTT	CASRLDSSMNTEAFF
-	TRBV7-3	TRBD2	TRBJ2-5	TGTGCCAGCAGCTACGGGACTACCCTCCAAGAGACCCAGTACTTC	CASSYGTTLQETQYF
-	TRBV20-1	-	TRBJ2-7	TGCAGTGCTAGTCTGAGCTCCTACGAGCAGTACTTC	CSASLSSYEQYF
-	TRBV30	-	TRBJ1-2	TGTGCCTGGAATACACCGAACTATGGCTACACCTTC	CAWNTPNYGYTF
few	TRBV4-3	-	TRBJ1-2	TGCGCCAGCAGCCAAGGCCTGACAGCTAACTATGGCTACACCTTC	CASSQGLTANYGYTF
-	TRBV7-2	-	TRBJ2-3	TGTGCCAGCAGCTTAGATGGAAGCGGGAGCACAGATACGCAGTATTTT	CASSLDGSGSTDTQYF
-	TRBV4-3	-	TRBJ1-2	TGCGCCAGCAGCCAAGCGACAGCGTATGGCTACACCTTC	CASSQATAYGYTF
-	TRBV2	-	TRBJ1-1	TGTGCCAGCAGTGAAATCGCAGAGGACACTGAAGCTTTCTTT	CASSEIAEDTEAFF
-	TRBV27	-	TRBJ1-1	TGTGCCAGCAGTCCTGACACAACACGGTCGGCTGAAGCTTTCTTT	CASSPDTTRSAEAFF